Below are 20 T cell receptor beta chains sequenced from a single sample in a study of CD8+CD57+ T cells in acquired aplastic anemia. Genomic DNA templated the TCR beta VDJ and CDR3 profiling. TCRdb redid the calling of the reads with MiXCR, one entry per CDR3 protein. The repertoire consists of 150,000 to 180,000 distinct CDR3 sequences, with less than 60% occurring once and the leading ten covering 10% to 15%. Patients included in sequencing had previously demonstrated CD8+CD57+ cell expansion by flow cytometry. Material for sequencing was sorted CD4+, CD8+, or CD8+CD57+ T cells (not recorded which) from PBMCs. These receptors were taken from a human donor with aplastic anemia.

V usage is TRBV7-3 and J usage is TRBJ2-7, with 10 bases aligning to TRBD2. CDR3 length equals 16 residues. Germline V gene sequence: CDR1 SGHTA, CDR2 FQGTGA. V shed 8 bases and J 0 bases; nucleotides not matched to a gene: 10. The DNA of the CDR3 is TGTGCCAGCGGACTCCTAGCGGGGGCCTCCTCCTACGAGCAGTACTTC. It encodes CASGLLAGASSYEQYF.

The table lists this clonotype with many counts. V gene TRBV4-1 combines with J gene TRBJ1-5, with unresolved D. Trimming cost V 1 base and J 6 bases, with 4 bases left between them. In germline, CDR1 is MGHRA, CDR2 YSYEKL. CDR3 length equals 12 residues. The CDR3 DNA reads TGCGCCAGCAGCCAAGGGGGTCAGCCCCAGCATTTT. It encodes CASSQGGQPQHF.

This clonotype was picked up many times. CDR3: CASSEFSGQLYEQYF. The CDR3 bases are TGTGCCAGCAGTGAATTCTCAGGACAGCTCTACGAGCAGTACTTC. V usage is TRBV2 and J usage is TRBJ2-7; the D gene is possibly TRBD1 (6 bases). Trimming removed 2 bases at V and 3 bases at J, with 14 bases between. The CDR3 spans 15 residues. The germline V gene has CDR1 SNHLY and CDR2 FYNNEI.

This clonotype appeared a few times. Given a much more abundant clone one base away, this may be a read error. The CDR3 does not end in the conserved phenylalanine or tryptophan, so this is likely a read error. This chain links TRBV6-1 with TRBJ1-5; 9 nucleotides align to TRBD1. Germline V CDR1 and CDR2: MNHNS, SASEGT. J gave up 6 bases and V 2 bases, and 8 bases lay outside the gene matches. The CDR3 contains 16 residues. The CDR3 DNA reads as TGTGCCAGCAGTGAAATGCGCGGGACAGGGAGTCAGCCCCAGCATCTT. As protein: CASSEMRGTGSQPQHL.

Remarks on this clonotype: This clone may be a read error of a much larger clone one base away. The chain joins TRBV12-3 or TRBV12-4 to TRBJ1-1; a weak D match, TRBD1 (5 bases). V shed 4 bases and J shed 2 bases, with 11 bases lying between them. This CDR3 is 14 amino acids long. CDR3 nucleotides: TGTGCCAGCAGTTGGGGGGTCAGTAACACTGAAGCTTTCTTT. Translating gives CASSWGVSNTEAFF.

Comments on this clonotype: Possible read error: a much larger clone is one base away. V and J are TRBV10-3 and TRBJ2-7, with D possibly TRBD1 on 5 matching bases. This CDR3 comprises 13 residues. CDR1 ENHRY and CDR2 SYGVKD come from the germline V gene. This chain's CDR3 is CASRQGAAYGQYF. The CDR3 nucleotides are TGTGCCAGCCGGCAGGGTGCAGCCTACGGGCAGTACTTC.

As regards this clonotype: It may be a read error: a sequence one base away is much more abundant. The chain carries TRBV12-3 or TRBV12-4 and TRBJ2-2, with 9 bases identical to TRBD1. The CDR3 is made up of 14 amino acids. CDR3 loop: CASSLQGAAGGLFF. In nucleotides, the CDR3 is TGTGCCAGCAGCTTACAGGGGGCTGCCGGGGGGCTGTTTTTT.

This sequence joins TRBV19 and TRBJ1-1; 7 nucleotides line up with TRBD1. CDR1 LNHDA and CDR2 SQIVND come from the germline V gene (reference sequence). The CDR3 spans 14 residues. The ends lost 6 bases at V and 7 bases at J; junction bases unmatched: 11. CDR3 nucleotide sequence: TGTGCCAGTAGGGACCCTCGGGACAGACATGAAGCTTTCTTT. Its protein is CASRDPRDRHEAFF.

This clonotype came up a few times. The V call is TRBV2, the J call TRBJ2-3, with D possibly being TRBD1 or TRBD2 (5 bases each). Deletions cut 4 bases from V and 0 bases from J, with 11 bases between. The CDR3 loop spans 15 amino acids. CDR1 is SNHLY and CDR2 is FYNNEI in the germline V gene. The CDR3 sequence: CASSVWGKSTDTQYF. The CDR3 DNA follows: TGTGCCAGCAGTGTTTGGGGGAAAAGCACAGATACGCAGTATTTT. The full variable domain, completed using reference TRBV2 and TRBJ2-3, is EPEVTQTPSHQVTQMGQEVILRCVPISNHLYFYWYRQILGQKVEFLVSFYNNEISEKSEIFDDQFSVERPDGSNFTLKIRSTKLEDSAMYFCASSVWGKSTDTQYFGPGTRLTVL.

The table lists this clonotype with many counts. This chain links TRBV9 with TRBJ1-1; perhaps TRBD1 as D (6 bases). The CDR3 has 14 amino acids. Germline CDR1 and CDR2: SGDLS and YYNGEE. Between the trimmed V and J ends, which lost 5 bases and 1 base, there was a span of 12 bases. CDR3 region: CASRGGASNTEAFF. The CDR3 DNA follows: TGTGCCAGCAGGGGGGGGGCGTCGAACACTGAAGCTTTCTTT. The whole variable domain, filled in from reference TRBV9 and TRBJ1-1, reads DSGVTQTPKHLITATGQRVTLRCSPRSGDLSVYWYQQSLDQGLQFLIQYYNGEERAKGNILERFSAQQFPDLHSELNLSSLELGDSALYFCASRGGASNTEAFFGQGTRLTVV.

In its sample, this clonotype was seen many times. The chain is built from TRBV6-1 and TRBJ2-7; D possibly matches TRBD1 or TRBD2 (5 bases each). The CDR3 is 13 residues long. CDR1 is MNHNS and CDR2 is SASEGT in the germline V gene. V shed 6 bases and J shed 4 bases, with 13 bases lying between them. The CDR3 is CASSPGPAYEQYF. Here the CDR3 DNA reads TGTGCCAGCAGCCCGGGGCCGGCTTACGAGCAGTACTTC.

This clonotype was recorded many times. V gene TRBV20-1 combines with J gene TRBJ2-2; 12 bases are shared with TRBD1. The CDR3 loop spans 15 amino acids. The J segment lost 4 bases and the V segment lost 6 bases, leaving 6 bases of the junction unmatched. CDR1 and CDR2 (germline): DFQATT, SNEGSKA (reference sequence). CDR3 residues: CSATGQGAFTGELFF. CDR3 DNA: TGCAGTGCAACGGGACAGGGGGCGTTCACCGGGGAGCTGTTTTTT.

V and J are TRBV7-6 and TRBJ2-1; tentatively, D is TRBD1 (6 bases). V lost 9 bases, J lost 3 bases, and 12 bases lay in between. Germline V lookup: CDR1 SGHVS, CDR2 FNYEAQ. This CDR3 has 13 residues. The CDR3 reads CASTRTVYNEQFF. In nucleotides, the CDR3 is TGTGCCAGTACTCGGACAGTCTACAATGAGCAGTTCTTC.

Many counts were recorded for this clonotype. This chain links TRBV5-6 with TRBJ1-5; 9 bases map to TRBD1. From germline, CDR1 is SGHDT and CDR2 YYEEEE. CDR3 length: 16 amino acids. V dropped 4 bases and J dropped 3; count of bases not matched to a gene: 8. CDR3 DNA sequence: TGTGCCAGCAGCGGAATAGGGACAGGGAACAATCAGCCCCAGCATTTT. As protein: CASSGIGTGNNQPQHF.

The chain joins TRBV20-1 to TRBJ2-1; the match to TRBD2 covers 13 bases. The germline V gene has CDR1 DFQATT and CDR2 SNEGSKA (reference sequence). The trim removed 6 bases at V and 0 bases at J, leaving 5 bases unmatched. This CDR3 has 16 residues. The CDR3 loop is CSARLAGGSSYNEQFF. CDR3 coding DNA: TGCAGTGCCAGACTAGCGGGGGGAAGCTCCTACAATGAGCAGTTCTTC.

V is TRBV5-1 and J is TRBJ1-1; a possible D gene is TRBD1 (5 bases). The ends were cut back, 5 bases at V and 1 base at J, with 15 bases in the middle. CDR3 length equals 15 residues. CDR1 is SGHRS, CDR2 YFSETQ, per germline. CDR3 loop: CASRPQGDRNTEAFF. DNA of the CDR3: TGCGCCAGCAGACCTCAAGGTGACAGGAACACTGAAGCTTTCTTT.

This chain uses TRBV2 with TRBJ1-5, with D possibly matching TRBD1 (6 bases). Looked up from germline, CDR1 is SNHLY and CDR2 is FYNNEI. The CDR3 has 13 residues. The V gene lost 6 bases and the J gene lost 1 base, with 7 bases spanning the gap. CDR3: CASRGASNQPQHF. The CDR3 region has the DNA TGTGCCAGCAGGGGGGCGAGCAATCAGCCCCAGCATTTT. Variable domain in full (rest from reference TRBV2 and TRBJ1-5): EPEVTQTPSHQVTQMGQEVILRCVPISNHLYFYWYRQILGQKVEFLVSFYNNEISEKSEIFDDQFSVERPDGSNFTLKIRSTKLEDSAMYFCASRGASNQPQHFGDGTRLSIL.

The rearrangement links TRBV15 to TRBJ2-5; perhaps TRBD1 as D (6 bases). CDR1 LNHNV and CDR2 YYDKDF come from the germline V gene (reference sequence). CDR3 length: 16 amino acids. Trimming pared 0 bases from V and 2 bases from J, leaving 13 bases between. The CDR3 here is CATSREDRGWQETQYF. The CDR3 region has the DNA TGTGCCACCAGCAGAGAGGATAGGGGGTGGCAAGAGACCCAGTACTTC. Full variable domain (remainder filled in from reference TRBV15 and TRBJ2-5): DAMVIQNPRYQVTQFGKPVTLSCSQTLNHNVMYWYQQKSSQAPKLLFHYYDKDFNNEADTPDNFQSRRPNTSFCFLDIRSPGLGDTAMYLCATSREDRGWQETQYFGPGTRLLVL.

This clonotype has at least ten counts. This chain links TRBV6-1 with TRBJ1-1; D perhaps matches TRBD1 (5 bases). Between the trimmed V and J ends, which lost 6 bases and 11 bases, there was a span of 13 bases. The germline V gene encodes CDR1 MNHNS and CDR2 SASEGT. This CDR3 is 11 amino acids long. The CDR3 spells CASRGRGGAFF. DNA of the CDR3: TGTGCCAGCAGGGGGAGGGGTGGTGCTTTCTTT.

This chain joins TRBV7-6 and TRBJ2-5, with 8 bases that match TRBD1. Germline V lookup: CDR1 SGHVS, CDR2 FNYEAQ. Unmatched junction bases numbered 6, after V lost 5 bases and J lost 4 bases. The CDR3 runs 14 residues. In nucleotides, the CDR3 is TGTGCCAGCAGCCCCGGACAGGGTTTAGAGACCCAGTACTTC. This encodes CASSPGQGLETQYF.